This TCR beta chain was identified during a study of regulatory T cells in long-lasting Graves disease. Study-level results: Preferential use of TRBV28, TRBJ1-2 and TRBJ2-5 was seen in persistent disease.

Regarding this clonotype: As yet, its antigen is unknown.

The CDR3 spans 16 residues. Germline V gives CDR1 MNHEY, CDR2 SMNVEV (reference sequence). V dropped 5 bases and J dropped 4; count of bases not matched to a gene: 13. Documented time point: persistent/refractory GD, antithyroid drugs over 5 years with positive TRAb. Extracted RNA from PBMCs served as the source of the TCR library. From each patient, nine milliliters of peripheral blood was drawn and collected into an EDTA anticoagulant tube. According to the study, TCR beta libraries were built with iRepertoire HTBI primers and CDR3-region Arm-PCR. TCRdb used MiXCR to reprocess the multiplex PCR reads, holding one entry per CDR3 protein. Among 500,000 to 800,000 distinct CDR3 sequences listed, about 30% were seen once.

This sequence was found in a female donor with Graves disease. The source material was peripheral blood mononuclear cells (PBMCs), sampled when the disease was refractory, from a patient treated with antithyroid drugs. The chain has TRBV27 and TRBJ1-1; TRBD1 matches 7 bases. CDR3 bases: TGTGCCAGCAGTCTTAGAAGGGACAGCTTTTTCACTGAAGCTTTCTTT. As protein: CASSLRRDSFFTEAFF.